The present T cell receptor beta chain was sequenced within a study of PD-1 blockade in classical Hodgkin lymphoma. Study results and caveats: CD4+ TCR diversity, unlike CD8+, climbed significantly by C4D1.

With respect to this clone: The antigen remains undetermined.

This table comes from immunoSEQ multiplex PCR, and its TCRdb copy is limited to in-frame clones, with some not included. Of about 99,000 clones listed, 75% to 85% were seen once; the top ten hold 16%. Each patient relapsed following autologous stem cell transplantation, and prior brentuximab vedotin exposure differed. The patients, who had relapsed/refractory classical Hodgkin lymphoma, achieved best responses of complete response, partial response or progressive disease. This CDR3 contains 13 residues. Trimming pared 1 base from V and 2 bases from J, leaving 5 bases between. Germline CDR1 reads SGHNT; CDR2 reads YENEEA.

Here the sequenced sample was peripheral blood mononuclear cells (PBMCs), taken before the second cycle of nivolumab. The V and J genes are TRBV11-3 and TRBJ2-5; D not resolved. The receptor comes from a human donor with classical Hodgkin lymphoma. The chain's CDR3 is CASSLGTQETQYF. The CDR3 nucleotides read TGTGCCAGCAGCTTAGGGACGCAAGAGACCCAGTACTTC. Full variable domain (remainder filled in from reference TRBV11-3 and TRBJ2-5): EAGVVQSPRYKIIEKKQPVAFWCNPISGHNTLYWYLQNLGQGPELLIRYENEEAVDDSQLPKDRFSAERLKGVDSTLKIQPAELGDSAVYLCASSLGTQETQYFGPGTRLLVL.